This T cell receptor (beta chain) was documented in a study of response to subunit inactivated influenza vaccine. Study-level results: Authors suggested each seasonal influenza vaccination recruits few new T cells.

Note on this clonotype: Its specificity is unknown.

TCRdb reprocessed the RT-PCR reads via MiXCR and lists one record per CDR3 protein. The table lists more than 700,000 distinct CDR3 sequences, around 21% of them singletons, with about 9.4% in the top ten. Looked up from germline, CDR1 is KGHDR and CDR2 is SFDVKD. The junction had 1 base not matched to a gene; V was cut back by 3 bases and J by 3 bases. This CDR3 spans 15 amino acids. The V gene is TRBV24-1, the J gene TRBJ2-1; 10 bases align to TRBD2. Sample: PBMCs from blood, taken 5 days after vaccination. The source of this sequence is a man aged 50 or older who received an inactivated influenza vaccine. The CDR3 spells CATSDIAGGYNEQFF. CDR3 DNA sequence: TGTGCCACCAGTGATATAGCGGGAGGCTACAATGAGCAGTTCTTC.